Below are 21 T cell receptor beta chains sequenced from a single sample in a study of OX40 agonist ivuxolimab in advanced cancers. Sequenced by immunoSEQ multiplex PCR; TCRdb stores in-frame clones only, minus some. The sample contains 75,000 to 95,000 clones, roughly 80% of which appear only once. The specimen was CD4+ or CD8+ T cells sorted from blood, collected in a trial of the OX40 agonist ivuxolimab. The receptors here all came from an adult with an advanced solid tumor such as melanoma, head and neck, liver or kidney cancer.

The DNA of the CDR3 is TGTGCCAGCAGCTTAAACTCGGATGAAAAACTGTTTTTT. Encoded protein: CASSLNSDEKLFF. This chain joins TRBV7-3 and TRBJ1-4; D unresolved. V gave up 1 base and J gave up 6 bases, with 6 bases separating them. CDR3 length: 13 amino acids. Germline V gene data show CDR1 as SGHTA and CDR2 as FQGTGA.

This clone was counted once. The CDR3 loop reads CASSLTGNHQPQHF. The CDR3 nucleotides are TGTGCCAGCAGCTTAACGGGGAACCATCAGCCCCAGCATTTT. V and J are TRBV11-2 and TRBJ1-5; D not certain. Germline V CDR1 and CDR2: SGHAT, FQNNGV. V was pared by 2 bases and J by 5 bases, with 10 bases between. The CDR3 is made up of 14 amino acids.

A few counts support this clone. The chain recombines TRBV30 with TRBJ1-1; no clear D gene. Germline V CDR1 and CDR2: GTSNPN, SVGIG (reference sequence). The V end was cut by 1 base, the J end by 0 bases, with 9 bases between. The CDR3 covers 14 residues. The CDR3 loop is CAWSDPQMNTEAFF. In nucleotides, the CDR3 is TGTGCCTGGAGTGATCCCCAGATGAACACTGAAGCTTTCTTT. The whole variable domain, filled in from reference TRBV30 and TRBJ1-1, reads SQTIHQWPATLVQPVGSPLSLECTVEGTSNPNLYWYRQAAGRGLQLLFYSVGIGQISSEVPQNLSASRPQDRQFILSSKKLLLSDSGFYLCAWSDPQMNTEAFFGQGTRLTVV.

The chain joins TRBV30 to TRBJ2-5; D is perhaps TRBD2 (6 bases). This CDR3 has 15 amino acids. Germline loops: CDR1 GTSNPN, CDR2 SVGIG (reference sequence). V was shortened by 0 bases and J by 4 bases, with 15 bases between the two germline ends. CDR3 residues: CAWSVPGGLGETQYF. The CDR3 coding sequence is TGTGCCTGGAGTGTACCCGGGGGTCTGGGAGAGACCCAGTACTTC.

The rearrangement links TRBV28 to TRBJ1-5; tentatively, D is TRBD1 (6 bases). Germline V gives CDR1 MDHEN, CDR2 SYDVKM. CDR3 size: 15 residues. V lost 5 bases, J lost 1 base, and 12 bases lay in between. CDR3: CASSTNRDSNQPQHF. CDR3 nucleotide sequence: TGTGCCAGCAGTACAAACAGGGACAGCAATCAGCCCCAGCATTTT.

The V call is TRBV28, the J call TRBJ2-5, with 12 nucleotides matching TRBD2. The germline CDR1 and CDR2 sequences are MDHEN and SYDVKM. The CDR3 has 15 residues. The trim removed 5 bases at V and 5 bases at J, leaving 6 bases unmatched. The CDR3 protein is CASSPRLAGVETQYF. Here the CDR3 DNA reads TGTGCCAGCAGTCCTAGACTAGCGGGGGTGGAGACCCAGTACTTC.

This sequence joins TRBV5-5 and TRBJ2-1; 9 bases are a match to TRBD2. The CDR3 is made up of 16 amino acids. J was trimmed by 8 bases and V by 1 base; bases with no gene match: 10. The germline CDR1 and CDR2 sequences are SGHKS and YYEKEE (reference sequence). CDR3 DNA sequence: TGTGCCAGCAGCTTGTCCCTTGCGGGGGGGCCCCATGAGCAGTTCTTC. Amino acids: CASSLSLAGGPHEQFF. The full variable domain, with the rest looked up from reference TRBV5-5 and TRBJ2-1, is DAGVTQSPTHLIKTRGQQVTLRCSPISGHKSVSWYQQVLGQGPQFIFQYYEKEERGRGNFPDRFSARQFPNYSSELNVNALLLGDSALYLCASSLSLAGGPHEQFFGPGTRLTVL.

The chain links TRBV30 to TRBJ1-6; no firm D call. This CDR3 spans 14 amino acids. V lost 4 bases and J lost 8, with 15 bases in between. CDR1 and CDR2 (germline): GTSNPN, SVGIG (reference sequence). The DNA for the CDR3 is TGTGCCTGGAACCAGCCCCGACCATATTCACCCCTCCACTTT. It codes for CAWNQPRPYSPLHF.

The CDR3 is CASSLTGHYGYTF. CDR3 in DNA: TGTGCCAGCAGTCTGACAGGGCACTATGGCTACACCTTC. The J gene is TRBJ1-2, the V gene TRBV28; 7 positions match TRBD1. The CDR3 is 13 residues long. Germline CDR1 and CDR2: MDHEN and SYDVKM. V shed 5 bases, J shed 3 bases, and the junction held 3 bases outside the gene matches.

The CDR3 bases are TGTGCCAGCAGCCAGGACAGGGGCGAGCAGTACTTC. Its protein product is CASSQDRGEQYF. V and J are TRBV11-3 and TRBJ2-7; 9 nucleotides line up with TRBD1. V was clipped by 5 bases and J by 6 bases; unmatched bases: 2. Germline V gene data show CDR1 as SGHNT and CDR2 as YENEEA. CDR3 size: 12 residues.

The CDR3 DNA follows: TGTGCCAGCAGTCTGACAGGGTCAGCTCAGTACTTC. It translates to CASSLTGSAQYF. The J gene is TRBJ2-4, the V gene TRBV28; TRBD1 matches 7 bases. V trimming: 5 bases; J trimming: 12 bases; junction bases outside the gene matches: 7. The CDR3 totals 12 residues. Germline CDR1 MDHEN, CDR2 SYDVKM.

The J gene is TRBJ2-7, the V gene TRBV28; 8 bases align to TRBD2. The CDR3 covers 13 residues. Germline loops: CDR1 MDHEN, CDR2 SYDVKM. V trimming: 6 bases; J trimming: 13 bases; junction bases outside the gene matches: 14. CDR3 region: CASSLPSGGAQYF. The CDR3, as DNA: TGTGCCAGCAGCCTCCCGTCGGGGGGGGCGCAATACTTC.

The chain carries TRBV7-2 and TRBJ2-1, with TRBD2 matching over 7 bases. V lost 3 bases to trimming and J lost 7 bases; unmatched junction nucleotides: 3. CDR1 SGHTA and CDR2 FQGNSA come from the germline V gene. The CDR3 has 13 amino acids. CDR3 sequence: CASSFLAANEQFF. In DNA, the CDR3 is TGTGCCAGCAGCTTCCTAGCGGCGAATGAGCAGTTCTTC.

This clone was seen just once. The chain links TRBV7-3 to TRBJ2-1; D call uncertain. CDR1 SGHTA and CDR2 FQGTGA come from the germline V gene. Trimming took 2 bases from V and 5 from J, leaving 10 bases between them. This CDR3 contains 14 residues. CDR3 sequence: CASSLYGQHNEQFF. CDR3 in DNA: TGTGCCAGCAGCTTATATGGCCAACACAATGAGCAGTTCTTC.

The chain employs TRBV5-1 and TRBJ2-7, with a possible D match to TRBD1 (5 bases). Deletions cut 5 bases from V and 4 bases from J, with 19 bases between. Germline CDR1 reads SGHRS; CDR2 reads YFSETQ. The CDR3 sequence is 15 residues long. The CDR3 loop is CASSFDSKGSYEQYF. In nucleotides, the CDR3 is TGCGCCAGCAGTTTCGACAGTAAGGGAAGTTACGAGCAGTACTTC.

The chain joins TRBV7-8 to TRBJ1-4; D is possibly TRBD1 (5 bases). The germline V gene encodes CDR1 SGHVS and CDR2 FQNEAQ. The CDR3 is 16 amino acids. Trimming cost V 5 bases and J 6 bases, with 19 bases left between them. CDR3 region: CASSTPGGDGDEKLFF. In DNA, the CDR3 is TGTGCCAGCAGCACACCTGGTGGGGACGGGGATGAAAAACTGTTTTTT. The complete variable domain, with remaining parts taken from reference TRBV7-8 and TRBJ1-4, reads GAGVSQSPRYKVAKRGQDVALRCDPISGHVSLFWYQQALGQGPEFLTYFQNEAQLDKSGLPSDRFFAERPEGSVSTLKIQRTQQEDSAVYLCASSTPGGDGDEKLFFGSGTQLSVL.

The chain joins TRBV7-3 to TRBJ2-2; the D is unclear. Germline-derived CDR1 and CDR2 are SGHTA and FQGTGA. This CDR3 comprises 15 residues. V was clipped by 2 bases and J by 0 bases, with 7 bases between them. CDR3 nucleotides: TGTGCCAGCAGCTTAGGTCGATCGAACACCGGGGAGCTGTTTTTT. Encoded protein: CASSLGRSNTGELFF.

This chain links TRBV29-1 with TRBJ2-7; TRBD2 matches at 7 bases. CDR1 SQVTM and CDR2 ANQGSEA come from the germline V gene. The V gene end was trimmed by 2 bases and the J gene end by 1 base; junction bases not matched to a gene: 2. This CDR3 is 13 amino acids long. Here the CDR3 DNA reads TGCAGCGTTGAACGGGGAGGGTCCTACGAGCAGTACTTC. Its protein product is CSVERGGSYEQYF.

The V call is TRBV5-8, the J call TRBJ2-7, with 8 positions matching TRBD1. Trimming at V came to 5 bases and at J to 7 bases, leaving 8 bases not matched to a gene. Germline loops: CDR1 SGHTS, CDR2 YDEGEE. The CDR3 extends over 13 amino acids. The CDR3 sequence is CASSSDRGGEQYF. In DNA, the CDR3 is TGTGCCAGCAGTTCCGACAGGGGAGGAGAGCAGTACTTC. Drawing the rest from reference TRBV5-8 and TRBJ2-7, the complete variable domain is EAGVTQSPTHLIKTRGQQATLRCSPISGHTSVYWYQQALGLGLQFLLWYDEGEERNRGNFPPRFSGRQFPNYSSELNVNALELEDSALYLCASSSDRGGEQYFGPGTRLTVT.

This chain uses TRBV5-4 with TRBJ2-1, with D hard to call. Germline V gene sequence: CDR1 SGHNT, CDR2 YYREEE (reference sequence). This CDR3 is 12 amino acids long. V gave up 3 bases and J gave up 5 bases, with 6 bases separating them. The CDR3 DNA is TGTGCCAGCAGCTCCGACAACAATGAGCAGTTCTTC. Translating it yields CASSSDNNEQFF.

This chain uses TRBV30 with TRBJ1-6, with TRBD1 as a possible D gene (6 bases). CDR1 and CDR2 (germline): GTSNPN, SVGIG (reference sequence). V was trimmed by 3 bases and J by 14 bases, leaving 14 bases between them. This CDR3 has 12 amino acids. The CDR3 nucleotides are TGTGCCTGGAGCCAGGGGTCCCTGTCCCTCCACTTT. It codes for CAWSQGSLSLHF.